This T cell receptor (beta chain) was captured by sequencing in a study of cytomegalovirus exposure and HLA in healthy donors. Study results and limitations: The availability of immune exposure information extended only to CMV serostatus. Cytomegalovirus-associated status was assigned to approximately 160 TCR beta chains. There were some V segments, including TRBV6-2 and TRBV6-3, excluded as indistinguishable.

As concerns this clone: Its target is unknown.

CDR1 is SNHLY, CDR2 FYNNEI, per germline. The CDR3 is 13 residues long. V gave up 7 bases and J gave up 5 bases, with 15 bases separating them. Primers for the PCR totalled 60 Vbeta and 13 Jbeta. Authors' analysis steps: An analysis that came later counted some 85 million unique TCR beta chains, approximately 10 million shared. Clones were sequenced by immunoSEQ multiplex PCR, and TCRdb holds only the in-frame ones, with some missing. The V and J calls and clone size were taken over from that table, and D and trimming were inferred from the DNA. The sample carries 140,000 to 150,000 clones, over 65% recorded once.

The sample consisted of PBMCs. This receptor was taken from a man between 40 and 49 years old in good health and CMV-seropositive. V usage is TRBV2 and J usage is TRBJ2-7; D uncertain. CDR3 loop: CASKRQHTNEQYF. CDR3 DNA sequence: TGTGCCAGCAAGAGGCAGCACACCAACGAGCAGTACTTC.